This TCR beta chain originates from a study of control samples from healthy donors and cancer patients. V lost 3 bases, J lost 4 bases, and 11 bases lay in between. CDR3 length: 15 amino acids. Germline V gene data show CDR1 as SGDLS and CDR2 as YYNGEE. The protocol was immunoSEQ multiplex PCR, while the TCRdb copy is restricted to in-frame clones and leaves out a portion. The sample gives roughly 59,000 clones, roughly 90% of which show up once; around 1.7% is in the top ten. Sequenced: PBMCs. The TCR was taken from a middle-aged man with colorectal cancer. This sequence joins TRBV9 and TRBJ2-6; perhaps TRBD2 as D (6 bases). CDR3 sequence (DNA): TGTGCCAGCAGCGAACGGGGGACCGGGGCCAACGTCCTGACTTTC. This sequence encodes CASSERGTGANVLTF. Using reference TRBV9 and TRBJ2-6 for the parts outside the CDR3, the full variable domain is DSGVTQTPKHLITATGQRVTLRCSPRSGDLSVYWYQQSLDQGLQFLIQYYNGEERAKGNILERFSAQQFPDLHSELNLSSLELGDSALYFCASSERGTGANVLTFGAGSRLTVL.